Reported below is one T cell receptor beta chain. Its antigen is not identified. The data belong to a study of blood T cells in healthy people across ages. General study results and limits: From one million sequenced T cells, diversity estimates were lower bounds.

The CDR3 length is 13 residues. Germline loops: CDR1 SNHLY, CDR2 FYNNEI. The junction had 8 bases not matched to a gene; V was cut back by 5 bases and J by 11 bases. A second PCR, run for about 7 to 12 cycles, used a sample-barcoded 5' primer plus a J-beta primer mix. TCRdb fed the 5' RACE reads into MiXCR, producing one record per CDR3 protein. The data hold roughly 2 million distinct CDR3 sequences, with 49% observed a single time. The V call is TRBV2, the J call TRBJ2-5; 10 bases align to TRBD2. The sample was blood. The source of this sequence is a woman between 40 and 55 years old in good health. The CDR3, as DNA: TGTGCCAGCAGTTCAGAGCGGGGGGGTGCGCAGTACTTC. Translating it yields CASSSERGGAQYF.